The rows below give T cell receptor beta chains drawn from one sample of a study of prognosis after radiotherapy for stage I lung cancer. A single record per CDR3 protein comes from TCRdb applying MiXCR to the multiplex PCR reads. The profile shows about 16,000 distinct CDR3 sequences, around a third of them singletons. Material: PBMCs, obtained before or after stereotactic body radiation therapy (not recorded which). Receptors were obtained from a donor aged 50 or older with non-small cell lung cancer. Both conserved end residues are part of each CDR3. The order of the fields is clone size, V gene, D gene, J gene, CDR3 DNA, CDR3 protein. A D gene is named only where the DNA matches it firmly. Expanded clones get a size class; other rows say once, few or many, or leave the size out.

>many|TRBV6-1|NA|TRBJ1-2
TGTGCCAGCAGCCCAGAATTCATCTATGGCTACACCTTC
CASSPEFIYGYTF
>many|TRBV30|TRBD2|TRBJ2-2
TGTGCCTGGAGCACTAGCGGGAGTCACACCGGGGAGCTGTTTTTT
CAWSTSGSHTGELFF
>many|TRBV2|NA|TRBJ2-7
TGTGCCAGCAGCCCCTTTACTGCTGTCCTAGACTTCTACGAGCAGTACTTC
CASSPFTAVLDFYEQYF
>medium-sized|TRBV5-8|NA|TRBJ2-2
TGTGCCAGCAGCTTGGCTTCCGGGGAGCTGTTTTTT
CASSLASGELFF
>many|TRBV18|NA|TRBJ1-2
TGTGCCAGCACCGACATTGTCTATGGCTACACCTTC
CASTDIVYGYTF
>many|TRBV20-1|TRBD1|TRBJ1-4
TGCAGTGCCCTCCCTGGGGAGACAGGGGTTGAAAAACTGTTTTTT
CSALPGETGVEKLFF
>many|TRBV5-1|NA|TRBJ2-2
TGCGCCAGCAGCTTGGCCAGCGGAGCGAACACCGGGGAGCTGTTTTTT
CASSLASGANTGELFF
>many|TRBV7-6|NA|TRBJ2-7
TGTGCCAGCAGCTTACAAGAAGCCTACGAGCAGTACTTC
CASSLQEAYEQYF
>many|TRBV2|NA|TRBJ2-3
TGTGCCAGCAGCCCGGACGCTAGCACAGATACGCAGTATTTT
CASSPDASTDTQYF
>medium-sized|TRBV6-1|NA|TRBJ2-7
TGTGCCAGCGGAGATAGCTGGTACGAGCAGTACTTC
CASGDSWYEQYF
>many|TRBV9|NA|TRBJ2-1
TGTGCCAGCAGCGGAGGTTGGCTAGCGAATGAGCAGTTCTTC
CASSGGWLANEQFF
>medium-sized|TRBV6-1|NA|TRBJ1-5
TGTGCCAGCAGTGAATGGGGGGCTAGCAATCAGCCCCAGCATTTT
CASSEWGASNQPQHF
>NA|TRBV28|NA|TRBJ1-2
TGTGCCAGCAGTTTCCCCGACTCTTCCGGGAAAGCTCCTATCTATGGCTACATCTTC
CASSFPDSSGKAPIYGYIF
>many|TRBV28|NA|TRBJ1-3
TGTGCCAGCAGGTTGACAGATGGAAACACCATATATTTT
CASRLTDGNTIYF
>many|TRBV11-2|TRBD1|TRBJ2-2
TGTGCCAGCAGCTCCCGGGACAGGTTCACCGGGGAGCTGTTTTTT
CASSSRDRFTGELFF
>many|TRBV6-1|NA|TRBJ1-2
TGTGCCAGCAGTCCGGCAAACCGGGGCTACACCTTC
CASSPANRGYTF
>many|TRBV4-3|TRBD1|TRBJ2-3
TGCGCCAGCAGCCAGAGGCCAGGGGGCAAATATAGCACAGATACGCAGTATTTT
CASSQRPGGKYSTDTQYF
>many|TRBV19|TRBD2|TRBJ2-5
TGTGCCAGTAGTATAAGACTAGCGGAGACCCAGTACTTC
CASSIRLAETQYF
>many|TRBV20-1|NA|TRBJ1-6
TGCAGTGCTTCGGACTTCGTCAATTCACCCCTCCACTTT
CSASDFVNSPLHF
>NA|TRBV10-1|NA|TRBJ2-3
TGCGCCAGCAGTGAGACGGGAGACCTCGGTACGCAGTATTTT
CASSETGDLGTQYF